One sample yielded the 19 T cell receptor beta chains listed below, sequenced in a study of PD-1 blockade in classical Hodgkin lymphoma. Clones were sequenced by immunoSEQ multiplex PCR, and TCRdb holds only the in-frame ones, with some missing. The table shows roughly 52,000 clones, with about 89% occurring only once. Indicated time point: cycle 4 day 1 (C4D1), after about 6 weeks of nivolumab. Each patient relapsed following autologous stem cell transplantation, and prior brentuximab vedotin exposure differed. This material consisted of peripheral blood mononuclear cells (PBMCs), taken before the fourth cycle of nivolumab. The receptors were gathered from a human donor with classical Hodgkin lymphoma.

The CDR3 DNA reads as TGTGCCAGCAGTTTATTGAGGGACAGCCCGCGAGAGGAGCAGTACTTC. This codes for CASSLLRDSPREEQYF. V is TRBV27 and J is TRBJ2-7, with 7 bases identical to TRBD1. The germline V gene has CDR1 MNHEY and CDR2 SMNVEV (reference sequence). Losses at the gene ends were 1 base for V and 7 bases for J; bases not matched to a gene: 13. The length of the CDR3 is 16 residues.

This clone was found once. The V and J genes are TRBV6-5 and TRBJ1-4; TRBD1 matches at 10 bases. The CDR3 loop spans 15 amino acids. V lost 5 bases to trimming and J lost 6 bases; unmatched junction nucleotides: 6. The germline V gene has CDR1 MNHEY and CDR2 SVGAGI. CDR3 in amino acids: CASSRTGGLDEKLFF. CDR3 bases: TGTGCCAGCAGTCGGACAGGGGGTTTGGATGAAAAACTGTTTTTT.

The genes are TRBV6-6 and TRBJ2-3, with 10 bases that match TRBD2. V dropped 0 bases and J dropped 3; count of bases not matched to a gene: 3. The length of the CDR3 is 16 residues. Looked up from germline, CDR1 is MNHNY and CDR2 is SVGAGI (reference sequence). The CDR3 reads CASSYSPSGSTDTQYF. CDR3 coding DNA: TGTGCCAGCAGTTACTCCCCTAGCGGGAGTACAGATACGCAGTATTTT.

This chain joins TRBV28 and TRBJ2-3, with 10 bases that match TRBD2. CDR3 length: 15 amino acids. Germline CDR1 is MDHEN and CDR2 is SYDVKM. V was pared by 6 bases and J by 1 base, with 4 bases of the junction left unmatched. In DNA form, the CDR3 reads TGTGCCAGCAGCCCCGGGACTAGCGGCACAGATACGCAGTATTTT. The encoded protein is CASSPGTSGTDTQYF.

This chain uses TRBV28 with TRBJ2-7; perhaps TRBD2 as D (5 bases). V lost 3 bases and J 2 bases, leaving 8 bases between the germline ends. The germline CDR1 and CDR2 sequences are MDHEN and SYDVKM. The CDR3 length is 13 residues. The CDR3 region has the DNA TGTGCCAGCAGTTTGCCGGGGACCTACGAGCAGTACTTC. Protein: CASSLPGTYEQYF.

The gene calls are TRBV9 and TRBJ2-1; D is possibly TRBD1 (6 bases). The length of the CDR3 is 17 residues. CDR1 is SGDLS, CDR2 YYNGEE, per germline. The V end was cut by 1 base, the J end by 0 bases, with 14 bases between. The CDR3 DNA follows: TGTGCCAGCAGCGTATCGATCGGACAGAGCTCCTACAATGAGCAGTTCTTC. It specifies CASSVSIGQSSYNEQFF. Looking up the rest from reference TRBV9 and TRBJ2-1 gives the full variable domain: DSGVTQTPKHLITATGQRVTLRCSPRSGDLSVYWYQQSLDQGLQFLIQYYNGEERAKGNILERFSAQQFPDLHSELNLSSLELGDSALYFCASSVSIGQSSYNEQFFGPGTRLTVL.

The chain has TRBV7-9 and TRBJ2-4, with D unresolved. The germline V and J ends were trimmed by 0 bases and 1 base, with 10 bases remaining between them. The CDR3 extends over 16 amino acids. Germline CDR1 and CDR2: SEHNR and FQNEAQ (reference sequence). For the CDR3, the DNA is TGTGCCAGCAGCTTAGCGGCGGCCCTGGCCAAAAACATTCAGTACTTC. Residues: CASSLAAALAKNIQYF.

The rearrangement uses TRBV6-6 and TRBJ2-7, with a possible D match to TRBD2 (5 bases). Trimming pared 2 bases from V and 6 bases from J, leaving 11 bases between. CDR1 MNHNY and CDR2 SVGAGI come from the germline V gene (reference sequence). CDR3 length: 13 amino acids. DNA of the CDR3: TGTGCCAGCAGTTACACTAGAACGTCCGAGCAGTACTTC. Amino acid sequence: CASSYTRTSEQYF.

CDR3 nucleotides: TGTGCCAGCAGCTTGTTGCACCGCACAGAGACAGATACGCAGTATTTT. Protein: CASSLLHRTETDTQYF. The V and J genes are TRBV5-6 and TRBJ2-3; unclear D gene. CDR1 SGHDT and CDR2 YYEEEE come from the germline V gene. The CDR3 length is 16 residues. The V end lost 1 base, the J end lost 3 bases, and 15 bases lay between the germline ends.

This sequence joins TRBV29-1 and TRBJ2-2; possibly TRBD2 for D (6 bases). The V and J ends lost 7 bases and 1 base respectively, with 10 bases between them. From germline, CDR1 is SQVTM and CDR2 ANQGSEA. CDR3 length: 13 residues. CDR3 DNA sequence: TGCAGCGCCGGGACTGGGAACACCGGGGAGCTGTTTTTT. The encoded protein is CSAGTGNTGELFF.

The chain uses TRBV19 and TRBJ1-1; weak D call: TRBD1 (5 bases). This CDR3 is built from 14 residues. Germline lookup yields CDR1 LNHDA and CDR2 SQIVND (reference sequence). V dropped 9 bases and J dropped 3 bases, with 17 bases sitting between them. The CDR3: CASKGRVHHTEAFF. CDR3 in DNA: TGTGCCAGCAAAGGCAGGGTACACCACACTGAAGCTTTCTTT.

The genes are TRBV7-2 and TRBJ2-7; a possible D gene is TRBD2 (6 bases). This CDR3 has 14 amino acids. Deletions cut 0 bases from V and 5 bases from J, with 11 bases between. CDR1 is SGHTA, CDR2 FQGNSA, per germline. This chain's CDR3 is CASSLAGSWNEQYF. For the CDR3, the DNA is TGTGCCAGCAGCTTAGCCGGGAGTTGGAACGAGCAGTACTTC.

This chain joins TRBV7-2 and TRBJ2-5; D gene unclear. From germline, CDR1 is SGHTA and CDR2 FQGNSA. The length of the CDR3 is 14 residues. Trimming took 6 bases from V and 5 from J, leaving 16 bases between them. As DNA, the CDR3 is TGTGCCAGCAGGGCGAGCGCCCGACCGGAGACCCAGTACTTC. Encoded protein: CASRASARPETQYF. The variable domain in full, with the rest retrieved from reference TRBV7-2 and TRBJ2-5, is GAGVSQSPSNKVTEKGKDVELRCDPISGHTALYWYRQSLGQGLEFLIYFQGNSAPDKSGLPSDRFSAERTGGSVSTLTIQRTQQEDSAVYLCASRASARPETQYFGPGTRLLVL.

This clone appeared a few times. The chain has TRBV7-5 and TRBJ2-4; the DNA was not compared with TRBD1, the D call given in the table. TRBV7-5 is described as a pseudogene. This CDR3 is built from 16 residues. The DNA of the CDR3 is TGTGCCAGAAGCTATCGAGGGGGCGATGCCAAAAACATTCAGTACTTC. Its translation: CARSYRGGDAKNIQYF.

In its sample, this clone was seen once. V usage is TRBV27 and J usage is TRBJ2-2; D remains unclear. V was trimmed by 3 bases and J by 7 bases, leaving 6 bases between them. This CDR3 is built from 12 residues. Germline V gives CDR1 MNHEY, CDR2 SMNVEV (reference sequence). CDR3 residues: CASSFQGGELFF. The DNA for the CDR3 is TGTGCCAGCAGTTTTCAAGGCGGGGAGCTGTTTTTT.

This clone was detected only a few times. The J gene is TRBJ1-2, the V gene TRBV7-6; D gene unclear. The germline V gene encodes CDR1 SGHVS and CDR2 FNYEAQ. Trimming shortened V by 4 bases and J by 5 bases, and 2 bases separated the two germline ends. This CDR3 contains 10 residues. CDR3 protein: CASSSYGYTF. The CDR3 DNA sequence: TGTGCCAGCAGCTCGTATGGCTACACCTTC.

The CDR3 region is CASSESSSGLSSYEQYF. CDR3 nucleotides: TGCGCCAGCAGTGAGTCGTCTAGCGGGCTGAGCTCCTACGAGCAGTACTTC. The chain is built from TRBV10-2 and TRBJ2-7, with 8 bases identical to TRBD2. Germline loops: CDR1 WSHSY, CDR2 SAAADI. V was clipped by 0 bases and J by 0 bases; unmatched bases: 7. This CDR3 spans 17 amino acids.

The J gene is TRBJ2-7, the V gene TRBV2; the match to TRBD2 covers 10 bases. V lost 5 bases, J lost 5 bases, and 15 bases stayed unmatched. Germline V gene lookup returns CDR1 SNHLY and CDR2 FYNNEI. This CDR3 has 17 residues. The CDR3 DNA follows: TGTGCCAGCAGTAGTCTAGCGGGAGTACAGTTCGGCCACGAGCAGTACTTC. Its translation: CASSSLAGVQFGHEQYF.

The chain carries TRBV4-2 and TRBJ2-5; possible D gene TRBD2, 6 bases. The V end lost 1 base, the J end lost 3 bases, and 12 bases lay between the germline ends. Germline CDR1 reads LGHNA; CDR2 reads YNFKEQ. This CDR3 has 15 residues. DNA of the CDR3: TGTGCCAGCAGCCAAGCCCAAGCGGGTGAAGAGACCCAGTACTTC. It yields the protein CASSQAQAGEETQYF.